This TCR beta chain was identified during a study of blood T cell repertoires in COVID-19. On the study more broadly: Acute and convalescent COVID-19 specimens originated in the United States, Italy and Spain. Nucleic acid was either cDNA or gDNA, and it came from T cells, B-cell-depleted T cells, or PBMCs.

In the authors' workflow: From reference gene primer amplification, estimates of nucleated cell counts were derived. Sequencing used immunoSEQ multiplex PCR; TCRdb keeps in-frame clones, though not all of them. Clone size and V and J calls were adopted from that table, with D and trimming inferred from the DNA. This table holds roughly 150,000 clones, 75% to 90% found once. This sequence originates from a woman in her 70s with acute or convalescent COVID-19. Sequenced input: peripheral blood.

The CDR3 coding sequence is TGTGCACAGGGGGCTCATGGAAACACCATATATTTT. This translates into CAQGAHGNTIYF. V gene TRBV30 combines with J gene TRBJ1-3; TRBD1 aligns across 9 bases. Germline CDR1 reads GTSNPN; CDR2 reads SVGIG (reference sequence). The CDR3 covers 12 residues.